These 7 T cell receptor beta chains were sequenced from one sample in a study of blood T cell repertoires in COVID-19. The repertoire was sequenced with immunoSEQ multiplex PCR; TCRdb's copy has only in-frame clones and lacks some. The sample lists approximately 200,000 clones, 80% occurring once. Sequenced input: PBMCs or T cells enriched from blood (not recorded which). The receptors derive from a middle-aged woman with acute COVID-19.

The rearrangement joins TRBV11-3 to TRBJ1-1, with a weak D call TRBD1 (6 bases). Germline V lookup: CDR1 SGHNT, CDR2 YENEEA. Trimming took 5 bases from V and 1 from J, leaving 14 bases between them. This CDR3 has 15 amino acids. The CDR3 region has the DNA TGTGCCAGCAGCCTGGGGGGGGCTGAGAACACTGAAGCTTTCTTT. This codes for CASSLGGAENTEAFF.

V is TRBV9 and J is TRBJ2-5; 10 nucleotides agree with TRBD1. CDR3 length: 16 residues. The ends lost 2 bases at V and 4 bases at J; junction bases unmatched: 8. Germline CDR1 is SGDLS and CDR2 is YYNGEE. In DNA, the CDR3 is TGTGCCAGCAGCGTGAGCGGGGGACAGGGGAGAGAGACCCAGTACTTC. It translates to CASSVSGGQGRETQYF.

The rearrangement joins TRBV7-6 to TRBJ1-2, with 9 positions matching TRBD1. Germline V gene sequence: CDR1 SGHVS, CDR2 FNYEAQ. CDR3 length: 14 residues. J lost 7 bases, V lost 0 bases, and 3 bases had no gene match. For the CDR3, the DNA is TGTGCCAGCAGCTTAGCACAGGGGGCCTCTGGCTACACCTTC. The encoded protein is CASSLAQGASGYTF. Drawing the rest from reference TRBV7-6 and TRBJ1-2, the complete variable domain is GAGVSQSPRYKVTKRGQDVALRCDPISGHVSLYWYRQALGQGPEFLTYFNYEAQQDKSGLPNDRFSAERPEGSISTLTIQRTEQRDSAMYRCASSLAQGASGYTFGSGTRLTVV.

Many counts were recorded for this clone. The chain joins TRBV12-2 to TRBJ2-2; TRBD2 is the table's D call and was not checked against the DNA. TRBV12-2 has pseudogene status. This CDR3 contains 16 residues. The CDR3 region is CASRFVAVLDTGELFF. The CDR3 nucleotides read TGTGCAAGTCGCTTTGTAGCGGTTCTCGACACCGGGGAGCTGTTTTTT.

This rearrangement joins TRBV5-1 to TRBJ2-2; the match to TRBD1 covers 7 bases. Germline CDR1 and CDR2: SGHRS and YFSETQ. After removal of 4 bases from V and 3 bases from J, the junction contained 6 bases not matched to a gene. This CDR3 spans 15 amino acids. CDR3 coding DNA: TGCGCCAGCAGCCGCTTAACAGGGGACACCGGGGAGCTGTTTTTT. It is translated as CASSRLTGDTGELFF.

The gene calls are TRBV18 and TRBJ1-1; D remains unclear. The CDR3 is 14 residues long. Germline CDR1 and CDR2: KGHSH and LQKENI. V was pared by 3 bases and J by 1 base, with 9 bases between. The CDR3 bases are TGTGCCAGCTCACCCCAGGTAGGGAACACTGAAGCTTTCTTT. Its protein is CASSPQVGNTEAFF.

The chain carries TRBV30 and TRBJ2-7; maybe TRBD1 (6 bases). The V end was cut by 6 bases, the J end by 4 bases, with 16 bases between. This CDR3 comprises 13 residues. Per the germline V gene, CDR1 is GTSNPN and CDR2 is SVGIG (reference sequence). For the CDR3, the DNA is TGTGCCTGCTCGGACAGATCAAATTACGAGCAGTACTTC. Its translation is CACSDRSNYEQYF.